What follows are 7 T cell receptor beta chains derived from one specimen sequenced in a study of STAT3 mutations in large granular lymphocyte leukemia. Study outcomes and limitations: At least one immunodominant TCR beta clonotype appeared in every T-cell large granular lymphocyte leukemia patient.

TCRdb's copy holds only in-frame clones and misses some; the assay was immunoSEQ multiplex PCR. This table has under 5,000 clones, under 55% appearing once. These TCRs are of unknown antigen specificity. Sequenced material: peripheral blood mononuclear cells. These receptors all stem from a man aged 55 to 70 with T-cell large granular lymphocyte leukemia. Some clones in this sample may be carry-over from other donors' samples.

V gene TRBV30 combines with J gene TRBJ2-1; 8 bases align to TRBD2. The CDR3 sequence is 16 residues long. Germline values: CDR1 GTSNPN, CDR2 SVGIG (reference sequence). Trimming at V came to 3 bases and at J to 5 bases, leaving 12 bases not matched to a gene. CDR3 sequence: CAWRKSGSSGHNEQFF. CDR3 DNA sequence: TGTGCCTGGAGAAAAAGCGGGAGTTCAGGGCACAATGAGCAGTTCTTC.

The V call is TRBV27, the J call TRBJ2-4; D tentatively fits TRBD1 or TRBD2 (6 bases each). The CDR3 consists of 14 residues. Per germline, CDR1 MNHEY and CDR2 SMNVEV (reference sequence). Trimming cost V 5 bases and J 6 bases, with 14 bases left between them. CDR3 sequence (DNA): TGTGCCAGCAGTAGGAGGGGGGTCGGAAACATTCAGTACTTC. Translation gives CASSRRGVGNIQYF.

The chain combines TRBV5-1 with TRBJ1-5; maybe TRBD1 (5 bases). This CDR3 is built from 14 residues. The germline gives CDR1 SGHRS, CDR2 YFSETQ. The ends were cut back, 0 bases at V and 7 bases at J, with 11 bases in the middle. The CDR3 DNA reads as TGCGCCAGCAGCTTGGGGGGACCCAACCAGCCCCAGCATTTT. It encodes CASSLGGPNQPQHF.

V usage is TRBV6-1 and J usage is TRBJ2-3; 8 bases map to TRBD1. The CDR3 consists of 13 residues. Per germline, CDR1 MNHNS and CDR2 SASEGT. V dropped 6 bases and J dropped 6; count of bases not matched to a gene: 5. For the CDR3, the DNA is TGTGCCAGCAGGAGGACAGGGTTGGATACGCAGTATTTT. Protein product: CASRRTGLDTQYF.

The chain joins TRBV23-1 to TRBJ1-5; D uncertain. TRBV23-1 is filed as an ORF, its function uncertain. The germline V and J ends were trimmed by 1 base and 3 bases, with 4 bases remaining between them. This CDR3 spans 13 amino acids. This CDR3 is CASSQYSNQPQHF. The DNA of the CDR3 is TGCGCCAGCAGTCAATATTCCAATCAGCCCCAGCATTTT.

The chain has TRBV5-1 and TRBJ2-2; no firm D call. Germline-derived CDR1 and CDR2 are SGHRS and YFSETQ. V lost 1 base and J 4 bases, leaving 8 bases between the germline ends. The CDR3 has 14 residues. CDR3 coding DNA: TGCGCCAGCAGCTTGATTGGGTCCACCGGGGAGCTGTTTTTT. It yields the protein CASSLIGSTGELFF.

The chain combines TRBV5-1 with TRBJ2-7; 9 positions match TRBD1. Losses at the gene ends were 2 bases for V and 6 bases for J; bases not matched to a gene: 9. Germline V gene data show CDR1 as SGHRS and CDR2 as YFSETQ. The CDR3 extends over 15 amino acids. CDR3 loop: CASSFGGTGLSEQYF. For the CDR3, the DNA is TGCGCCAGCAGCTTTGGGGGGACAGGGCTAAGCGAGCAGTACTTC.